The subject of this entry is one T cell receptor (beta chain). Its antigen is still unknown. Only in-frame clones appear in the TCRdb table, and some are missing; sequencing was by immunoSEQ multiplex PCR. Of 96,000 or so clones listed, roughly nine tenths are singletons. Germline CDR1 and CDR2: SGHTA and FQGNSA. V lost 1 base, J lost 4 bases, and 17 bases lay in between. The CDR3 extends over 16 amino acids. These data are taken from a study of graft-versus-host responses after intestinal transplantation. Overall study: Isolated intestinal, liver-intestinal, or multivisceral transplants were what recipients had. All of the recipients had induction that used anti-thymocyte globulin, then tacrolimus and steroids for two to four years.

General study findings and limits: When patients had graft-donor T cell macrochimerism, their allografts held high graft-versus-host to host-versus-graft clonal ratios. GvH clones were found in recipient marrow; some appeared first in ileum or blood.

The chain carries TRBV7-2 and TRBJ2-7; weak D call: TRBD2 (5 bases). The sample consisted of unstimulated CD4+ T cells sorted from spleen or lymph node cells, taken before intestinal transplant. This receptor was taken from a human donor who received an intestinal transplant. CDR3 loop: CASSLGSTRGSYEQYF. CDR3 coding DNA: TGTGCCAGCAGCTTAGGTTCGACCCGGGGATCGTACGAGCAGTACTTC.